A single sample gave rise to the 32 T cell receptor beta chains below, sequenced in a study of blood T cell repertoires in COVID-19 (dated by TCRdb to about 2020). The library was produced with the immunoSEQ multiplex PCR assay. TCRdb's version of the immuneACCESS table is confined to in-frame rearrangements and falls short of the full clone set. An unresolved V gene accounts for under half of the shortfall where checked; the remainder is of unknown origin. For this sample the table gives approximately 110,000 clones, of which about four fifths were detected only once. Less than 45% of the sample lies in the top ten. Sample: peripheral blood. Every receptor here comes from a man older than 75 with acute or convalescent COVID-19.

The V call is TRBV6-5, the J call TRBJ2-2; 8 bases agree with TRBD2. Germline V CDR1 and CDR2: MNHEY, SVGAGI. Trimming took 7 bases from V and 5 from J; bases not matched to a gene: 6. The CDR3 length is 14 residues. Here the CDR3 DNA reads TGTGCCAGCACCGGGGGGGCGAGGACCGGGGAGCTGTTTTTT. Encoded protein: CASTGGARTGELFF.

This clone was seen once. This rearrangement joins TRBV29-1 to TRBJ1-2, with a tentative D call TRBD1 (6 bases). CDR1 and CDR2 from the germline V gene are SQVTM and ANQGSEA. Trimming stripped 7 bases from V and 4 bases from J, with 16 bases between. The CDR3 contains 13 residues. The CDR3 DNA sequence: TGCAGCGCCCAAATGTCAGGGGTCTATGGCTACACCTTC. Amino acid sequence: CSAQMSGVYGYTF.

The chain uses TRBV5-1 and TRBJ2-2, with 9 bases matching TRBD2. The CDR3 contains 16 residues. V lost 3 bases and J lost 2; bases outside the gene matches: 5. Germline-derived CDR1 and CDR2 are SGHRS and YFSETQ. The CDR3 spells CASSYAAGGNTGELFF. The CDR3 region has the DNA TGCGCCAGCAGCTACGCAGCGGGAGGCAACACCGGGGAGCTGTTTTTT.

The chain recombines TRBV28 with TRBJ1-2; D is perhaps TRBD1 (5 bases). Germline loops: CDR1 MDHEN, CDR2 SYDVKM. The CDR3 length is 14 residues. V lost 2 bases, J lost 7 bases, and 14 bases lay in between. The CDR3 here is CASSLIGAAAGYTF. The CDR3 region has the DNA TGTGCCAGCAGTTTAATTGGGGCCGCGGCTGGCTACACCTTC.

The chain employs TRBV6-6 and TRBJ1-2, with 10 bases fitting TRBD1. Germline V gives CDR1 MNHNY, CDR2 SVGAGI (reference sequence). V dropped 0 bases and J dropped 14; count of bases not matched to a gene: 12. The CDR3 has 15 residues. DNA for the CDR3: TGTGCCAGCAGTTACTCACGATTAGGAGGGGACAGGGGAACCTTC. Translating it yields CASSYSRLGGDRGTF.

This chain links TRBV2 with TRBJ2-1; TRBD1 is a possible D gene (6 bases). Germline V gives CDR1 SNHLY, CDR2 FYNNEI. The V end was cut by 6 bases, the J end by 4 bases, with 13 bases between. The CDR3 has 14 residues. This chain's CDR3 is CASREDSVYNEQFF. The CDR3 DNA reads TGTGCCAGCAGAGAGGACAGCGTTTACAATGAGCAGTTCTTC.

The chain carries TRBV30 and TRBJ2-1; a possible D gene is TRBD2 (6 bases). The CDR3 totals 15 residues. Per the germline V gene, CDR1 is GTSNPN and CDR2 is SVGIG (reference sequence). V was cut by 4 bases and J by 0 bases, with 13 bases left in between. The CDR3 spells CAWKQLATSYNEQFF. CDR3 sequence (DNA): TGTGCCTGGAAACAGCTAGCGACCTCCTACAATGAGCAGTTCTTC. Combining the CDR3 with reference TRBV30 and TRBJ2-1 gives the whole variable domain SQTIHQWPATLVQPVGSPLSLECTVEGTSNPNLYWYRQAAGRGLQLLFYSVGIGQISSEVPQNLSASRPQDRQFILSSKKLLLSDSGFYLCAWKQLATSYNEQFFGPGTRLTVL.

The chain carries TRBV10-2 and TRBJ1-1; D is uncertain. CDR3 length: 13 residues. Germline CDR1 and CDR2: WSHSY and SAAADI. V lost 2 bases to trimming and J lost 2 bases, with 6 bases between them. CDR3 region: CASSETLNTEAFF. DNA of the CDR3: TGCGCCAGCAGTGAGACTCTTAACACTGAAGCTTTCTTT.

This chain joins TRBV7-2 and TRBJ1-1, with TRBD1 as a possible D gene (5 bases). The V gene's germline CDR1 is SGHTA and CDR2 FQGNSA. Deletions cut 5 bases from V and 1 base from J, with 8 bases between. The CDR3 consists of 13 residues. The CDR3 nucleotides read TGTGCCAGCAGCCTCACAGGGAACACTGAAGCTTTCTTT. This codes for CASSLTGNTEAFF. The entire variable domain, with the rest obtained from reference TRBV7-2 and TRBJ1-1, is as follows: GAGVSQSPSNKVTEKGKDVELRCDPISGHTALYWYRQSLGQGLEFLIYFQGNSAPDKSGLPSDRFSAERTGGSVSTLTIQRTQQEDSAVYLCASSLTGNTEAFFGQGTRLTVV.

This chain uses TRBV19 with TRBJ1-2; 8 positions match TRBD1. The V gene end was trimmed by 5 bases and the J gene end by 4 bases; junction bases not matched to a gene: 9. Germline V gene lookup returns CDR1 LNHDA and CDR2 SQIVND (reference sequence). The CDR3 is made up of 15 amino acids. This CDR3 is CASSDDRGGLYGYTF. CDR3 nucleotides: TGTGCCAGTAGTGATGACAGGGGAGGCCTCTATGGCTACACCTTC.

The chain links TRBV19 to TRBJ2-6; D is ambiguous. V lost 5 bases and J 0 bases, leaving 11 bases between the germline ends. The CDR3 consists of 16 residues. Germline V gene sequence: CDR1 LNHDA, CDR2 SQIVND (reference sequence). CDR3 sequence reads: CASSPRLFSGANVLTF. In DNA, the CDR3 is TGTGCCAGTAGTCCTCGACTCTTCTCTGGGGCCAACGTCCTGACTTTC.

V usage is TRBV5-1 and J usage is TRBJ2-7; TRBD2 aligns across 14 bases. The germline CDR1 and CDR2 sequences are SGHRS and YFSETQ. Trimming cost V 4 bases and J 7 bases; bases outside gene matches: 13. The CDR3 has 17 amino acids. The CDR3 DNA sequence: TGCGCCAGCAGCCCCGGGACTAGCGGGAGATTCACTCGGGAGCAGTACTTC. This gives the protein CASSPGTSGRFTREQYF.

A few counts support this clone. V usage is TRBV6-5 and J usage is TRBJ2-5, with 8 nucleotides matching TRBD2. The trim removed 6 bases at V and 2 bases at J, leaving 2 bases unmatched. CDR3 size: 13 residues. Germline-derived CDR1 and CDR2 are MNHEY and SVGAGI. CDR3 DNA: TGTGCCAGCAGAACTAGCGGACAAGAGACCCAGTACTTC. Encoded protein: CASRTSGQETQYF.

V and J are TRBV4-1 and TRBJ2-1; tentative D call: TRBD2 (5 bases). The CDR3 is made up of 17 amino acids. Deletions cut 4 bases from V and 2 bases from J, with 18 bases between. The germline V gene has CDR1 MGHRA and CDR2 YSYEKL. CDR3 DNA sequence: TGCGCCAGCAGCCTCTTGTCCGGGGTTAACGCCTACAATGAGCAGTTCTTC. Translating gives CASSLLSGVNAYNEQFF.

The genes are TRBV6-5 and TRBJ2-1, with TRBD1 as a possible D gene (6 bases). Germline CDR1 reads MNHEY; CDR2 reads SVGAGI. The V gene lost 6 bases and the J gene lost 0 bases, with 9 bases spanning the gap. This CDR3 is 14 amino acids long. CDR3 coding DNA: TGTGCCAGCAGGGGGGCGAGCTCCTACAATGAGCAGTTCTTC. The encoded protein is CASRGASSYNEQFF.

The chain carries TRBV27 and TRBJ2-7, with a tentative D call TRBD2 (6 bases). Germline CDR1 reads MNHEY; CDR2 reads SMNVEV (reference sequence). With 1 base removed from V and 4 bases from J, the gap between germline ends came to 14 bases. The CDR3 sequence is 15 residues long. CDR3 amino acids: CASSLYGSGAYEQYF. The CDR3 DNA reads TGTGCCAGCAGTTTATACGGGAGTGGGGCTTACGAGCAGTACTTC.

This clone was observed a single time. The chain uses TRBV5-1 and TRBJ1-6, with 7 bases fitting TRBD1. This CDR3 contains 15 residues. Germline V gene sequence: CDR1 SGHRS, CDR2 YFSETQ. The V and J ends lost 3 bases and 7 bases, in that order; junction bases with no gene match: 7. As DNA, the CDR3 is TGCGCCAGCAGCTCCACTACAGGGGTAAATTCACCCCTCCACTTT. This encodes CASSSTTGVNSPLHF.

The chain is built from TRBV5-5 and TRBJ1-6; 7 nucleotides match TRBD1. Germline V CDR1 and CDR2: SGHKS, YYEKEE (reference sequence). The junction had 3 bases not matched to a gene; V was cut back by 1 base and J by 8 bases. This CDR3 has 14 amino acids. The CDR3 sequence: CASSLQGGYSPLHF. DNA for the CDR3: TGTGCCAGCAGCTTGCAGGGGGGTTATTCACCCCTCCACTTT.

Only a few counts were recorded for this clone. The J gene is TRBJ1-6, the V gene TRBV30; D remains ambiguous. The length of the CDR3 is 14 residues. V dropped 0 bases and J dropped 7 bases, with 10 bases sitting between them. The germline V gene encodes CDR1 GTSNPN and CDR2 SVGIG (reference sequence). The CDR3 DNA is TGTGCCTGGAGTGTACTGAGGTCAAATTCACCCCTCCACTTT. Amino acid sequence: CAWSVLRSNSPLHF.

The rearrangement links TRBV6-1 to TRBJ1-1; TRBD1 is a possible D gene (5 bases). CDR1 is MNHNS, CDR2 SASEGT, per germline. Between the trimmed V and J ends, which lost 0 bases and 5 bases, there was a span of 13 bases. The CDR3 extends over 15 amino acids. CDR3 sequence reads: CASSEALLGRTEAFF. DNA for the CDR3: TGTGCCAGCAGTGAAGCGCTTTTGGGGCGGACTGAAGCTTTCTTT.

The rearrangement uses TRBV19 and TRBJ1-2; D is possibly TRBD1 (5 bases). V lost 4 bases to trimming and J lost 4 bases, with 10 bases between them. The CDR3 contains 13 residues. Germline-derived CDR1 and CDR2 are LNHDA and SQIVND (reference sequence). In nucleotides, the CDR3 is TGTGCCAGTAGTACGCTCGACAGCTATGGCTACACCTTC. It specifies CASSTLDSYGYTF.

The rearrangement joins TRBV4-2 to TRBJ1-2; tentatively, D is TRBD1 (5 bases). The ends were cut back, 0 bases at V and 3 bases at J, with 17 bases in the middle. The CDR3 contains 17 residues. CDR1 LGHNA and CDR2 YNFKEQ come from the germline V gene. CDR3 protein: CASSQERDFTTDYGYTF. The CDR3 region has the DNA TGTGCCAGCAGCCAAGAAAGGGACTTCACAACGGACTATGGCTACACCTTC.

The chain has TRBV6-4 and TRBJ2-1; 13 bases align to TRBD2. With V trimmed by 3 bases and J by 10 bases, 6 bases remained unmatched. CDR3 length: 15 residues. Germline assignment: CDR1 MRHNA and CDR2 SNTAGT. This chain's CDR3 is CASSETGTSGNEQFF. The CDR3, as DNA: TGTGCCAGCAGTGAAACCGGGACTAGCGGGAACGAGCAGTTCTTC.

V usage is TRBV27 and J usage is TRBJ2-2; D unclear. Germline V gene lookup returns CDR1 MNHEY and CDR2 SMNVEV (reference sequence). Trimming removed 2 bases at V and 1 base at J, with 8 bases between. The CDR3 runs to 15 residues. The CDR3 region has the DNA TGTGCCAGCAGTTTAGACTCGAGGAACACCGGGGAGCTGTTTTTT. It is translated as CASSLDSRNTGELFF.

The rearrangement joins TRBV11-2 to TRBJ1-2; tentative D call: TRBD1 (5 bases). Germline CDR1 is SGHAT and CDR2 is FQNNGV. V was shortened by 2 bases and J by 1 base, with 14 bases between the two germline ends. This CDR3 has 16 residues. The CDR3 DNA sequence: TGTGCCAGCAGCTTATTCCAGGGCAGACTTAACTATGGCTACACCTTC. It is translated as CASSLFQGRLNYGYTF.

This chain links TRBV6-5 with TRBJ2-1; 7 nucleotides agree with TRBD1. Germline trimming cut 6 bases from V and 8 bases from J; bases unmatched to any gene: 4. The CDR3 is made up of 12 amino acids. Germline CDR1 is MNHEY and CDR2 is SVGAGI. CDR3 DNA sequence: TGTGCCAGCAGGAGGGACAGCCATGAGCAGTTCTTC. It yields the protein CASRRDSHEQFF.

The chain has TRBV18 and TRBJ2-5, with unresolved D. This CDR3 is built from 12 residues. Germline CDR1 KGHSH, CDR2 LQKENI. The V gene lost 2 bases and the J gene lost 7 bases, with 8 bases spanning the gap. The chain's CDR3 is CASSPLSGTQYF. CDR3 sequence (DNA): TGTGCCAGCTCACCATTGTCAGGGACCCAGTACTTC.

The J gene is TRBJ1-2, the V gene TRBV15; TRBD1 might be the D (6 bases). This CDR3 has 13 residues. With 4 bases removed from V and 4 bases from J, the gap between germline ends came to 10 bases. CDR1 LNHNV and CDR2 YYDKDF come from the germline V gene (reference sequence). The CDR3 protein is CATSTGQSYGYTF. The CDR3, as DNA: TGTGCCACCAGCACCGGACAGTCCTATGGCTACACCTTC.

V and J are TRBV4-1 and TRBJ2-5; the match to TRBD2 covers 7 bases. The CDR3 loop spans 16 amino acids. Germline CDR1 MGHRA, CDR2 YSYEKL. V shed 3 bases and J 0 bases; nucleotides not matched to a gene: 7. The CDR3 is CASSQLADSYQETQYF. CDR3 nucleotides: TGCGCCAGCAGCCAGCTAGCGGACTCGTACCAAGAGACCCAGTACTTC.

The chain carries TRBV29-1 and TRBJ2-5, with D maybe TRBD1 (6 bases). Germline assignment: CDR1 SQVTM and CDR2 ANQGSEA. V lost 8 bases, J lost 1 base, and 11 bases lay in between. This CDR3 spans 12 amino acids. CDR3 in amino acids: CSTGTSQETQYF. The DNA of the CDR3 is TGCAGCACCGGGACAAGCCAAGAGACCCAGTACTTC.

CDR3: CASRPDRGLLGTEAFF. CDR3 nucleotide sequence: TGTGCCAGCAGACCTGACAGGGGGCTACTAGGCACTGAAGCTTTCTTT. This chain connects TRBV27 to TRBJ1-1, with 10 nucleotides matching TRBD1. V dropped 6 bases and J dropped 4; count of bases not matched to a gene: 11. The CDR3 has 16 residues. Germline V lookup: CDR1 MNHEY, CDR2 SMNVEV (reference sequence).

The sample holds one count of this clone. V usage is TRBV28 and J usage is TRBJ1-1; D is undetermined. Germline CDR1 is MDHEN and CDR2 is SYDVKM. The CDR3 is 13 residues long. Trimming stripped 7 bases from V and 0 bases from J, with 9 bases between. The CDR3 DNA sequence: TGTGCCAGCATGAGAGCCATGAACACTGAAGCTTTCTTT. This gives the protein CASMRAMNTEAFF.